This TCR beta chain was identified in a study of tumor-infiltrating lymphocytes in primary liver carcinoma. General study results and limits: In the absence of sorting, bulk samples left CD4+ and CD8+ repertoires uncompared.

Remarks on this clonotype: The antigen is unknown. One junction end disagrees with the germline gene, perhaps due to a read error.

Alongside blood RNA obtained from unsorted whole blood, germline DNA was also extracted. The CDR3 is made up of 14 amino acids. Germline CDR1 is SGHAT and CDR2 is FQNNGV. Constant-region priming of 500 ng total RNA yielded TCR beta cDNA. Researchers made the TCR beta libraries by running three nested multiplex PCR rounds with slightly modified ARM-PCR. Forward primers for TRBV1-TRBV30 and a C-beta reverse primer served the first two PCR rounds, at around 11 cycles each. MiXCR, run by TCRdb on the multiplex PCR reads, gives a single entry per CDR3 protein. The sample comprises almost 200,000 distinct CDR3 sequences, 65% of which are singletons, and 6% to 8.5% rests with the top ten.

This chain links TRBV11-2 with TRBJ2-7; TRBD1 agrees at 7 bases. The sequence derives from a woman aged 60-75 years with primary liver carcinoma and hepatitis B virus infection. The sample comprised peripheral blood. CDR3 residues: CASSSWDSSYEQYF. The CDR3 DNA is TGTGCCAGCAGCTCGTGGGACAGCTCCTATGAGCAGTACTTC.